One T cell receptor (beta chain) is described in this entry. In the study's own analysis: By means of reference gene primer amplification, nucleated cell counts were estimated. Using immunoSEQ multiplex PCR, the repertoire was profiled, and TCRdb retains in-frame clones only, with some absent. V and J calls and clone size are copied from that table; D and trimming were computed from the DNA. The sample yields a few hundred thousand clones, around 84% seen once. This sample was taken from a study of blood T cell repertoires in COVID-19. CDR3 length: 15 amino acids. Germline V gene lookup returns CDR1 SGDLS and CDR2 YYNGEE. V was clipped by 0 bases and J by 3 bases; unmatched bases: 6.

The chain uses TRBV9 and TRBJ2-7; 7 bases line up with TRBD2. The source is a young woman with acute or convalescent COVID-19. Sequenced sample: peripheral blood. The CDR3 loop is CASSVDLSGNYEQYF. CDR3 coding DNA: TGTGCCAGCAGCGTAGATCTGAGCGGGAACTACGAGCAGTACTTC.